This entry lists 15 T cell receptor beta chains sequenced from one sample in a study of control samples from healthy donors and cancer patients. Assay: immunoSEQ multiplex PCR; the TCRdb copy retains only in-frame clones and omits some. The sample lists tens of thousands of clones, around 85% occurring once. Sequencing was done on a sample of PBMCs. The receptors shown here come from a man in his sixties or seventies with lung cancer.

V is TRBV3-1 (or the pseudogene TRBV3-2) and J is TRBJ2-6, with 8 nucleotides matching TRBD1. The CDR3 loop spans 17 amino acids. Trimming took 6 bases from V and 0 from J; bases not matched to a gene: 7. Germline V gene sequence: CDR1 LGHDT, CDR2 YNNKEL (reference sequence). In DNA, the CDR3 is TGTGCCAGCAGAAGCGGACAGGGTCTCTCTGGGGCCAACGTCCTGACTTTC. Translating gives CASRSGQGLSGANVLTF.

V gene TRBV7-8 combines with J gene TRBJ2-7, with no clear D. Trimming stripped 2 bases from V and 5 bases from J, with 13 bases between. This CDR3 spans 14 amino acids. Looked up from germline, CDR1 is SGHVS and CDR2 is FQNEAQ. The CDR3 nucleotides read TGTGCCAGCAGCTTATGGTCCCTTATCCACGAGCAGTACTTC. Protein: CASSLWSLIHEQYF.

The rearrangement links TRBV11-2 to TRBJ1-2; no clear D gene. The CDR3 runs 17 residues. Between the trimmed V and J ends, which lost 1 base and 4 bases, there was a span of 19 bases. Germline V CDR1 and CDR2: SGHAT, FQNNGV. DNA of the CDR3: TGTGCCAGCAGCTTAGTATCGGGTACCCTCGGCATCTATGGCTACACCTTC. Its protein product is CASSLVSGTLGIYGYTF.

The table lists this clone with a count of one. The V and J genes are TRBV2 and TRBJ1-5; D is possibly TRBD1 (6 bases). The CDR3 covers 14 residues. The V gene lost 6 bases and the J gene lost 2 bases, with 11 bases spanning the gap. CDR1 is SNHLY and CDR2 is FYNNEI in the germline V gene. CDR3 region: CASRGTMGNQPQHF. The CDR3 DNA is TGTGCCAGCAGGGGGACAATGGGCAATCAGCCCCAGCATTTT. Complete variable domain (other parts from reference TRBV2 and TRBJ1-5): EPEVTQTPSHQVTQMGQEVILRCVPISNHLYFYWYRQILGQKVEFLVSFYNNEISEKSEIFDDQFSVERPDGSNFTLKIRSTKLEDSAMYFCASRGTMGNQPQHFGDGTRLSIL.

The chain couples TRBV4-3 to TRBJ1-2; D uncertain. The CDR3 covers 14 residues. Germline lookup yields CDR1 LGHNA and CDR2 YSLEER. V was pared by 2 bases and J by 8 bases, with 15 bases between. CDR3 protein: CASSQSSTAQGYTF. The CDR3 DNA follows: TGCGCCAGCAGCCAATCATCTACCGCCCAGGGCTACACCTTC.

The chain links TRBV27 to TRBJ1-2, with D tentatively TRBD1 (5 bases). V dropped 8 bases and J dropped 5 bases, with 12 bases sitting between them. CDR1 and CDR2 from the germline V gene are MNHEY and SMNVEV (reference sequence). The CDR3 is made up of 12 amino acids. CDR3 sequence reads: CASEKTEYGYTF. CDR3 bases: TGTGCCAGCGAAAAGACAGAATATGGCTACACCTTC.

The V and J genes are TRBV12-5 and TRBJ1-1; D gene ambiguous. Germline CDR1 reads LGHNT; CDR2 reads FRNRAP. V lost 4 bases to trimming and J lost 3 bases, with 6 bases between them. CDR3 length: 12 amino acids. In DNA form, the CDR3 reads TGTGCTAGTGGTTCAGACTACACTGAAGCTTTCTTT. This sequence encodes CASGSDYTEAFF.

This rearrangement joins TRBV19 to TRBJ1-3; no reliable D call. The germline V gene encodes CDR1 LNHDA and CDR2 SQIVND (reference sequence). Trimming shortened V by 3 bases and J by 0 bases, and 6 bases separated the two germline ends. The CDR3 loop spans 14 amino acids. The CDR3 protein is CASSIGRSGNTIYF. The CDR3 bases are TGTGCCAGTAGTATCGGGCGCTCTGGAAACACCATATATTTT.

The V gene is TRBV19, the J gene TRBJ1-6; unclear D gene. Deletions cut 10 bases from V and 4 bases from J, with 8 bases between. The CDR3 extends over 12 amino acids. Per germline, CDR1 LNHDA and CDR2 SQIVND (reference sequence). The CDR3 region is CATNSYNSPLHF. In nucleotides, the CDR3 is TGTGCCACCAACAGTTATAATTCACCCCTCCACTTT.

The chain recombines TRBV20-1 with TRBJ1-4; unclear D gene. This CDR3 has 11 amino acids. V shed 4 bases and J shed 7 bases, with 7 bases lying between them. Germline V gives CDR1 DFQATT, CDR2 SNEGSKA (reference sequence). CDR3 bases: TGCAGTGCTACGTCGGGTGAAAAACTGTTTTTT. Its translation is CSATSGEKLFF.

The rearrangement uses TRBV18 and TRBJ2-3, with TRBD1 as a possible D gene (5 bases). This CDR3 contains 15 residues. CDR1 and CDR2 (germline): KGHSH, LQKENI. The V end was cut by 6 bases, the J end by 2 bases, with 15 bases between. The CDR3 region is CASSRVKGPTDTQYF. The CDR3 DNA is TGTGCCAGCTCCCGGGTGAAGGGGCCCACAGATACGCAGTATTTT. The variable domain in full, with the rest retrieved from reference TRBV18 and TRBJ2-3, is NAGVMQNPRHLVRRRGQEARLRCSPMKGHSHVYWYRQLPEEGLKFMVYLQKENIIDESGMPKERFSAEFPKEGPSILRIQQVVRGDSAAYFCASSRVKGPTDTQYFGPGTRLTVL.

The CDR3 DNA follows: TGTGCCAGCAGCAGGGACGCTCACAATGAGCAGTTCTTC. Its translation is CASSRDAHNEQFF. V is TRBV5-4 and J is TRBJ2-1; TRBD1 or TRBD2 may be the D gene (5 bases each). Trimming stripped 4 bases from V and 5 bases from J, with 10 bases between. In germline, CDR1 is SGHNT, CDR2 YYREEE (reference sequence). This CDR3 region has 13 residues.

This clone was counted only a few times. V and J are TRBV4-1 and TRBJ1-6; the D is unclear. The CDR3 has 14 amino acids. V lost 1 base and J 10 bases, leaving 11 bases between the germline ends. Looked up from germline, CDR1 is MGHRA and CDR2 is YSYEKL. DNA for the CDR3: TGCGCCAGCAGCCAAGCCGAGGGAGGCTCACCCCTCCACTTT. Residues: CASSQAEGGSPLHF.

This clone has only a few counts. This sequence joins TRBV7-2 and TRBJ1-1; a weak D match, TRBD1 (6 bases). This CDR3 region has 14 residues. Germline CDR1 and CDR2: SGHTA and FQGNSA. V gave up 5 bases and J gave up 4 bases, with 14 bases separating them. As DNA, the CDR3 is TGTGCCAGCAGCATTACAGGGCGGGGCACTGAAGCTTTCTTT. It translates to CASSITGRGTEAFF.

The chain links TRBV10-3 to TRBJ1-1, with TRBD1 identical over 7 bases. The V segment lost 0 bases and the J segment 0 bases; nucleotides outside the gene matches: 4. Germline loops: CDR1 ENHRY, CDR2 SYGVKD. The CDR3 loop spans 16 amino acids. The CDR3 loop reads CAISESGGGMNTEAFF. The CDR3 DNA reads TGTGCCATCAGTGAGTCCGGAGGGGGCATGAACACTGAAGCTTTCTTT.